The 22 T cell receptor beta chains listed next were all sequenced from one sample in a study of molecular identifiers for immune sequencing clone quantification. TCRdb ran MiXCR on the PCR reads and lists one entry per CDR3 protein. This sample yields around 460,000 distinct CDR3 sequences, of which around 21% are seen a single time; more than 0.8% belongs to the top ten. Sequenced: naive CD8+ T cells from blood, with Jurkat cell RNA spiked in. Subset defined: FACS-sorted CD8+CD4-CCR7+CD45RA+ naive T cells. Receptors originate from a human donor in good health. Some libraries in this study had Jurkat cell RNA spiked in.

The sample holds a few counts of this clonotype. The chain employs TRBV12-3 or TRBV12-4 and TRBJ1-4; D gene ambiguous. The CDR3 contains 12 residues. Trimming removed 6 bases from V and 5 bases from J, with 7 bases in between. CDR3 DNA: TGTGCCAGCAGCCCGGGCAATGAAAAACTGTTTTTT. Its protein product is CASSPGNEKLFF.

This clonotype was counted a few times. V and J are TRBV7-9 and TRBJ2-3; 13 nucleotides agree with TRBD2. Germline assignment: CDR1 SEHNR and CDR2 FQNEAQ (reference sequence). This CDR3 comprises 16 residues. V lost 5 bases and J lost 3; bases outside the gene matches: 5. CDR3 sequence reads: CASSPTSGGSTDTQYF. The CDR3 DNA is TGTGCCAGCAGCCCGACTAGCGGGGGGAGTACAGATACGCAGTATTTT.

This clonotype was observed a handful of times. The rearrangement joins TRBV6-5 to TRBJ1-1; D might be TRBD1 (6 bases). The germline V gene encodes CDR1 MNHEY and CDR2 SVGAGI. V lost 0 bases and J 3 bases, leaving 14 bases between the germline ends. This CDR3 has 16 amino acids. The CDR3 is CASSYSHGGGDTEAFF. The CDR3 DNA reads TGTGCCAGCAGTTACTCGCACGGGGGCGGGGACACTGAAGCTTTCTTT.

A note on this clonotype: Just one base apart from a much larger clone, this may be a read error. V and J are TRBV4-1 and TRBJ2-5, with a tentative D call TRBD2 (5 bases). Germline V gives CDR1 MGHRA, CDR2 YSYEKL. The CDR3 consists of 13 residues. The CDR3 DNA sequence: TGCGCCAGCAGCCTCCGGGGTCGAGAGGCCCAGTACTTC. Protein sequence: CASSLRGREAQYF.

The chain joins TRBV18 to TRBJ2-7; TRBD1 aligns across 8 bases. The CDR3 covers 16 residues. The J segment lost 4 bases and the V segment lost 1 base, leaving 9 bases of the junction unmatched. In germline, CDR1 is KGHSH, CDR2 LQKENI. This CDR3 is CASSPRDRRGMYEQYF. The CDR3 nucleotides are TGTGCCAGCTCACCACGGGACAGGAGGGGGATGTACGAGCAGTACTTC.

The table lists this clonotype with many counts. This chain uses TRBV28 with TRBJ1-1, with D perhaps matching TRBD1 (5 bases). The CDR3 is made up of 14 amino acids. The germline V gene has CDR1 MDHEN and CDR2 SYDVKM. The V end was cut by 5 bases, the J end by 0 bases, with 10 bases between. CDR3 residues: CASSGGTMNTEAFF. CDR3 sequence (DNA): TGTGCCAGCAGTGGGGGGACGATGAACACTGAAGCTTTCTTT.

A few counts support this clonotype. V is TRBV5-6 and J is TRBJ2-3; perhaps TRBD1 as D (6 bases). Germline V gene sequence: CDR1 SGHDT, CDR2 YYEEEE. The V end was cut by 4 bases, the J end by 2 bases, with 20 bases between. CDR3 length equals 17 residues. CDR3 sequence (DNA): TGTGCCAGCAGCCCCTACTACCGGGACATCTCCACAGATACGCAGTATTTT. Its translation: CASSPYYRDISTDTQYF.

V is TRBV6-1 and J is TRBJ2-1, with TRBD2 identical over 7 bases. There are 14 residues in the CDR3. Germline loops: CDR1 MNHNS, CDR2 SASEGT. V was pared by 6 bases and J by 5 bases, with 7 bases of the junction left unmatched. CDR3 sequence reads: CASSRTRGDNEQFF. Here the CDR3 DNA reads TGTGCCAGCAGCCGGACTAGGGGAGACAATGAGCAGTTCTTC.

This clonotype was counted once. The chain employs TRBV7-9 and TRBJ2-7; TRBD1 is a possible D gene (6 bases). Trimming removed 6 bases at V and 4 bases at J, with 19 bases between. The length of the CDR3 is 15 residues. Per germline, CDR1 SEHNR and CDR2 FQNEAQ (reference sequence). CDR3 amino acids: CASSPSARQVYEQYF. The DNA for the CDR3 is TGTGCCAGCAGTCCCTCGGCCCGACAGGTGTACGAGCAGTACTTC. The entire variable domain, with the rest obtained from reference TRBV7-9 and TRBJ2-7, is as follows: DTGVSQNPRHKITKRGQNVTFRCDPISEHNRLYWYRQTLGQGPEFLTYFQNEAQLEKSRLLSDRFSAERPKGSFSTLEIQRTEQGDSAMYLCASSPSARQVYEQYFGPGTRLTVT.

This clonotype was seen only a few times. The CDR3: CASSFSGGFSSPLHF. The CDR3 DNA reads TGTGCCAGCAGCTTTTCAGGGGGCTTTAGTTCACCCCTCCACTTT. The chain couples TRBV7-2 to TRBJ1-6, with 8 bases identical to TRBD1. J gave up 9 bases and V 3 bases, and 7 bases lay outside the gene matches. The germline V gene encodes CDR1 SGHTA and CDR2 FQGNSA. The CDR3 extends over 15 amino acids.

A few counts support this clonotype. The chain is built from TRBV13 and TRBJ2-2; a weak D match, TRBD2 (6 bases). Trimming took off 4 bases at V and 6 bases at J, with 12 bases between the two ends. CDR3 length: 14 residues. Germline V gene lookup returns CDR1 PRHDT and CDR2 FYEKMQ (reference sequence). The CDR3 loop reads CASSSRGKAGELFF. The CDR3 DNA sequence: TGTGCCAGCAGCTCACGGGGGAAGGCCGGGGAGCTGTTTTTT.

Of note for this clonotype: A much larger clone lies one base from this, so it may be a read error. The CDR3 ends on some other residue instead of the conserved phenylalanine or tryptophan, so this is likely a read error. The chain is built from TRBV10-3 and TRBJ2-4; D remains unclear. V was clipped by 6 bases and J by 13 bases, with 13 bases between them. Germline CDR1 ENHRY, CDR2 SYGVKD. The CDR3 runs to 11 residues. CDR3 DNA sequence: TGTGCCATCAGGATAGGAAGTGAACAGTACATC. Translated: CAIRIGSEQYI.

This clonotype was seen many times. The chain carries TRBV4-3 and TRBJ2-7, with D unclear. CDR3 size: 14 residues. Germline V gene lookup returns CDR1 LGHNA and CDR2 YSLEER. V lost 3 bases and J lost 1, with 10 bases in between. CDR3 residues: CASSQGLGSYEQYF. In DNA, the CDR3 is TGCGCCAGCAGCCAGGGATTGGGTTCCTACGAGCAGTACTTC.

This clonotype has just one count. This may arise from a read error, as a much more abundant clone is one base away. The chain links TRBV12-3 or TRBV12-4 to TRBJ2-5; perhaps TRBD1 as D (6 bases). This CDR3 is 14 amino acids long. The CDR3 reads CASSLAGAGETRYF. The CDR3 DNA is TGTGCCAGCAGTTTAGCGGGGGCAGGAGAGACCCGGTACTTC.

This clonotype was observed a few times. The rearrangement uses TRBV5-5 and TRBJ2-5, with D perhaps assigned TRBD1 or TRBD2 (5 bases each). This CDR3 has 16 residues. V dropped 6 bases and J dropped 7 bases, with 25 bases sitting between them. CDR1 is SGHKS and CDR2 is YYEKEE in the germline V gene (reference sequence). In DNA form, the CDR3 reads TGTGCCAGCACCCCACCTCCGGGGCGGACCCGAGTGACCCAGTACTTC. Its translation: CASTPPPGRTRVTQYF.

V and J are TRBV28 and TRBJ1-5; D is ambiguous. The CDR3 length is 15 residues. V was clipped by 2 bases and J by 1 base, with 9 bases between them. Per germline, CDR1 MDHEN and CDR2 SYDVKM. The chain's CDR3 is CASSLVQASNQPQHF. The CDR3 DNA reads as TGTGCCAGCAGTTTAGTCCAGGCCAGCAATCAGCCCCAGCATTTT.

About this clonotype itself: Given a much more abundant clone one base away, this may be a read error. The rearrangement uses TRBV28 and TRBJ2-2; D could derive from TRBD1 or TRBD2 (5 bases each). Per the germline V gene, CDR1 is MDHEN and CDR2 is SYDVKM. This CDR3 region has 13 residues. The CDR3 region is CASSYRNTGEQFF. In DNA, the CDR3 is TGTGCCAGCAGTTACAGGAACACCGGGGAGCAGTTTTTT.

This clonotype was observed once. One end of the junction does not line up with germline, which may come from a read error. The chain carries TRBV6-6 and TRBJ2-2, with D possibly being TRBD2 (5 bases). Per germline, CDR1 MNHNY and CDR2 SVGAGI (reference sequence). The CDR3 is 15 amino acids. This CDR3 is CASSYPGDQVGELLF. In DNA, the CDR3 is TGTGCCAGCAGTTACCCTGGGGATCAGGTCGGGGAGCTGCTTTTT.

As regards this clonotype: With a much larger clone just one base away, this may be a read error. The chain uses TRBV11-2 and TRBJ1-4; a possible D gene is TRBD1 (6 bases). Trimming took off 0 bases at V and 0 bases at J, with 8 bases between the two ends. CDR3 length equals 16 residues. CDR1 is SGHAT, CDR2 FQNNGV, per germline. The CDR3 DNA sequence: TGTGCCAGCAGCTTAGAGGGGGCAGCAACTAATGAAAAACTGTTTTTT. This encodes CASSLEGAATNEKLFF. Full variable domain (remainder filled in from reference TRBV11-2 and TRBJ1-4): EAGVAQSPRYKIIEKRQSVAFWCNPISGHATLYWYQQILGQGPKLLIQFQNNGVVDDSQLPKDRFSAERLKGVDSTLKIQPAKLEDSAVYLCASSLEGAATNEKLFFGSGTQLSVL.

In regard to this clonotype: The junction does not match germline at one end; this may be a read error. V gene TRBV12-3 or TRBV12-4 combines with J gene TRBJ1-1; D unresolved. This CDR3 is built from 12 residues. CDR3 region: CASGLDGLGAFF. In DNA form, the CDR3 reads TGTGCCAGCGGTTTGGACGGTCTAGGAGCTTTCTTT.

The chain combines TRBV6-5 with TRBJ1-1, with TRBD1 matching over 8 bases. The CDR3 covers 15 residues. CDR1 and CDR2 from the germline V gene are MNHEY and SVGAGI. Unmatched junction bases numbered 12, after V lost 8 bases and J lost 4 bases. The CDR3 loop reads CASGAGGGLVTEAFF. The DNA for the CDR3 is TGTGCCAGCGGGGCAGGGGGCGGGTTAGTCACTGAAGCTTTCTTT.

This chain joins TRBV7-2 and TRBJ2-4, with D uncertain. Germline lookup yields CDR1 SGHTA and CDR2 FQGNSA. CDR3 length equals 15 residues. V was clipped by 1 base and J by 2 bases, with 9 bases between them. CDR3 in amino acids: CASSLEMGTKNIQYF. CDR3 coding DNA: TGTGCCAGCAGCTTAGAGATGGGAACCAAAAACATTCAGTACTTC.